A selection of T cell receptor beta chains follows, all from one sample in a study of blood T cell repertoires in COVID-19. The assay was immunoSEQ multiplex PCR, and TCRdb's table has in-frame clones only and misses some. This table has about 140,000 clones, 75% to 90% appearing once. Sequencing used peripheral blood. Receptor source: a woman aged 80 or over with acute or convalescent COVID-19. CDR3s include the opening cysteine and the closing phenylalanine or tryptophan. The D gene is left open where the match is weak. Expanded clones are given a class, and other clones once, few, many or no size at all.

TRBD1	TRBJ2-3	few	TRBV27	CASSYRGNTQYF	TGTGCCAGCAGTTACAGGGGGAATACGCAGTATTTT
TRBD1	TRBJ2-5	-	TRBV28	CASSLTIGTGSQETQYF	TGTGCCAGCAGTTTAACGATCGGGACAGGGTCACAGGAGACCCAGTACTTC
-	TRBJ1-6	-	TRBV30	CAWSARGSSYNSPLHF	TGTGCCTGGAGTGCAAGAGGGAGCTCCTATAATTCACCCCTCCACTTT
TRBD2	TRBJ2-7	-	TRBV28	CASSLGLAGGPTYEQYF	TGTGCCAGCAGTCTGGGACTAGCGGGAGGTCCCACCTACGAGCAGTACTTC
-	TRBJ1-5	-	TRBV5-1	CASSLNKNQPQHF	TGCGCCAGCAGCTTGAACAAAAATCAGCCCCAGCATTTT
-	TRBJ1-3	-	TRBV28	CASSSTGTGNTIYF	TGTGCCAGCAGTTCCACAGGGACGGGAAACACCATATATTTT
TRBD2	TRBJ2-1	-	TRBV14	CASSQVFWAGGDNEQFF	TGTGCCAGCAGCCAAGTTTTCTGGGCGGGGGGAGACAATGAGCAGTTCTTC
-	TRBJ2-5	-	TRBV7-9	CASSLSQGLQETQYF	TGTGCCAGCAGCTTATCCCAGGGCCTTCAAGAGACCCAGTACTTC
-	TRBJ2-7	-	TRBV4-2	CASSQTEGGEQYF	TGTGCCAGCAGCCAAACGGAGGGGGGGGAGCAGTACTTC
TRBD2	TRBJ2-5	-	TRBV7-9	CASSIQRGQETQYF	TGTGCCAGCAGCATTCAGCGGGGCCAAGAGACCCAGTACTTC
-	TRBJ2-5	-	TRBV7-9	CASSLFESETQYF	TGTGCCAGCAGCTTATTCGAGTCCGAGACCCAGTACTTC
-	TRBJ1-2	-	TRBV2	CASSFQEGYGYTF	TGTGCCAGCAGTTTTCAGGAGGGCTATGGCTACACCTTC
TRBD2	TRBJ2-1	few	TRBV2	CAARRLAGRPNEQFF	TGTGCCGCTCGTAGACTAGCGGGGAGGCCCAATGAGCAGTTCTTC
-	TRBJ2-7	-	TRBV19	CASSLSGGIYEQYF	TGTGCCAGTAGTCTTTCTGGCGGGATCTACGAGCAGTACTTC
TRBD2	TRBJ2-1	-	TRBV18	CASSPPLAGGPNEQFF	TGTGCCAGCTCACCACCGCTAGCGGGGGGGCCCAATGAGCAGTTCTTC
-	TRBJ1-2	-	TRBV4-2	CASSLSRTSYGYTF	TGTGCCAGCAGCCTTTCCAGGACATCCTATGGCTACACCTTC
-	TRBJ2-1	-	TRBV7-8	CASSPYNEQFF	TGTGCCAGCAGCCCGTACAATGAGCAGTTCTTC
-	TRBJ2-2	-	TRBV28	CASKETGELFF	TGTGCCAGCAAAGAGACCGGGGAGCTGTTTTTT
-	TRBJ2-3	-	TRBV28	CASLDSRTDTQYF	TGTGCCAGCCTGGACAGTCGCACAGATACGCAGTATTTT
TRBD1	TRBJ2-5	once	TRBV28	CASSFLLTGGEETQYF	TGTGCCAGCAGTTTCCTCTTGACAGGGGGTGAGGAGACCCAGTACTTC
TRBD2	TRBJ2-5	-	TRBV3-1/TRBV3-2	CASSLFRTSGGQETQYF	TGTGCCAGCAGCCTCTTTCGGACTAGCGGGGGCCAAGAGACCCAGTACTTC
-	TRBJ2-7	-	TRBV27	CAVRGLGTSYEQYF	TGTGCCGTAAGGGGATTGGGCACGTCCTACGAGCAGTACTTC
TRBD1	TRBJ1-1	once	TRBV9	CASSLTGGTEAFF	TGTGCCAGCAGCTTGACAGGGGGCACTGAAGCTTTCTTT
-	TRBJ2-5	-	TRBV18	CASSPQQGRQETQYF	TGTGCCAGCTCACCACAGCAGGGAAGGCAAGAGACCCAGTACTTC
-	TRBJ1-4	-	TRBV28	CASSLARGALKLFF	TGTGCCAGCAGTTTGGCCAGGGGCGCGTTGAAACTGTTTTTT
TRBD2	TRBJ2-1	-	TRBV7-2	CASSPLTSGLGGRQFF	TGTGCCAGCAGCCCACTGACTAGCGGCTTGGGAGGTCGGCAGTTCTTC
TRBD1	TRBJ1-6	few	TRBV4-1	CASSQDWTGNSPLHF	TGCGCCAGCAGCCAAGATTGGACAGGGAATTCACCCCTCCACTTT
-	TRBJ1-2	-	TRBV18	CASSPQRDSKEYGYTF	TGTGCCAGCTCACCCCAGCGAGACAGTAAGGAGTACGGCTACACCTTC
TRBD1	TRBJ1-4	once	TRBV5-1	CASSLNRGEKLFF	TGCGCCAGCAGCTTGAACAGGGGGGAAAAACTGTTTTTT
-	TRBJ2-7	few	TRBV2	CASMGLEGYEQYF	TGTGCCAGCATGGGACTCGAGGGATACGAGCAGTACTTC